This TCR beta chain comes out of a study of blood T cell repertoires in COVID-19. In germline, CDR1 is SGHTA, CDR2 FQGNSA. Trimming at V came to 7 bases and at J to 3 bases, leaving 10 bases not matched to a gene. This CDR3 has 15 residues. Generated by immunoSEQ multiplex PCR, the TCRdb table keeps only in-frame clones and is missing some. Among 290,000 or so clones listed, around nine tenths were seen once. This receptor was identified in a woman aged 18-30 years who had recovered from COVID-19. The gene calls are TRBV7-2 and TRBJ2-7; 9 bases align to TRBD2. Sequenced input: PBMCs or T cells enriched from blood (not recorded which). The CDR3 is CASTPHGGRGYEQYF. CDR3 bases: TGTGCCAGCACCCCTCATGGCGGGAGGGGCTACGAGCAGTACTTC.